A selection of T cell receptor beta chains follows, all from one sample in a study of beta chain features in type 1 diabetes. Only in-frame clones appear in the TCRdb table, and some are missing; sequencing was by immunoSEQ multiplex PCR. The repertoire consists of 200,000 to 250,000 clones, with approximately 10% occurring once and the leading ten covering approximately 1.3%. What was sequenced was central memory CD4+ T cells from blood. The receptors here all came from a man younger than 35 in good health. CDR3s include the opening cysteine and the closing phenylalanine or tryptophan. Each record gives: D gene, V gene, CDR3 length, clone size, J gene, CDR3 DNA, CDR3 protein. A D gene is named only where the DNA matches it firmly. The listing skips clone size in some rows; elsewhere it reads once, few, many or a size class.

>TRBD1|TRBV2|17|NA|TRBJ2-3
TGTGCCAGCAGTGAAGTAGGGACAGGGGGGAAGACAGATACGCAGTATTTT
CASSEVGTGGKTDTQYF
>NA|TRBV28|14|NA|TRBJ2-1
TGTGCCAGCAGTAACAGGGACGGGGTCAATGAGCAGTTCTTC
CASSNRDGVNEQFF
>TRBD2|TRBV19|16|NA|TRBJ2-1
TGTGCCAGTAGAAACGGGAGGACGAGCTCCTACAATGAGCAGTTCTTC
CASRNGRTSSYNEQFF
>NA|TRBV30|11|NA|TRBJ2-5
TGTGCCTGGGGGGGACAAGAGACCCAGTACTTC
CAWGGQETQYF
>NA|TRBV9|13|few|TRBJ2-1
TGTGCCAGCAGCGGGACAACAGGGAATGAGCAGTTCTTC
CASSGTTGNEQFF
>TRBD1|TRBV5-6|13|few|TRBJ2-3
TGTGCCACCGGGACAGGGGACACAGATACGCAGTATTTT
CATGTGDTDTQYF
>NA|TRBV11-2|16|few|TRBJ2-1
TGTGCCAGCAGCTTCCAGGGACTTAGCTCCTACAATGAGCAGTTCTTC
CASSFQGLSSYNEQFF
>TRBD2|TRBV30|14|NA|TRBJ2-1
TGTGCCGGGAGTCTGGGACTAGCGGGGGCAAGTCGGTTCTTC
CAGSLGLAGASRFF
>NA|TRBV6-1|11|few|TRBJ1-1
TGTGCCAGCAGTGAATGGGAGGAAGCTTTCTTT
CASSEWEEAFF
>TRBD2|TRBV9|12|few|TRBJ2-4
TGTGCCAGCAGCGCCACGGGGGGCATTCAGTACTTC
CASSATGGIQYF
>NA|TRBV13|14|few|TRBJ1-1
TGTGCCAGCAGCTTGGCTGGGGGATACACTGAAGCTTTCTTT
CASSLAGGYTEAFF
>NA|TRBV18|14|NA|TRBJ2-7
TGTGCCAGCTCACCAGGGCAGGGTCCGATGGTTCAGTACTTC
CASSPGQGPMVQYF
>NA|TRBV18|14|many|TRBJ2-3
TGTGCCAGCTCACCAGCCGACAGGTTCGATACGCAGTATTTT
CASSPADRFDTQYF
>TRBD1|TRBV2|13|NA|TRBJ1-1
TGTGCCAGCAAGGGACAGCTTCACACTGAAGCTTTCTTT
CASKGQLHTEAFF
>TRBD2|TRBV30|16|NA|TRBJ2-3
TGTGCCTGGAGCTTGGGGACTAATTGGGGAACAGATACGCAGTATTTT
CAWSLGTNWGTDTQYF
>NA|TRBV10-3|14|NA|TRBJ1-2
TGTGCCATGGGGCAGGGCGATGGGTCCTATGGCTACACCTTC
CAMGQGDGSYGYTF
>NA|TRBV14|11|NA|TRBJ1-1
TGTGCCAGCAGCCAACAGGGTAGTGCTTTCTTT
CASSQQGSAFF
>TRBD2|TRBV7-9|14|many|TRBJ2-7
TGTGCCAGCAGCTTAGGCGGGAGTAACTGGGAGCAGTACTTC
CASSLGGSNWEQYF
>TRBD2|TRBV6-4|16|few|TRBJ2-3
TGTGCCAGCAGTGAAGGTCTAGCGGGAGCTGCAGATACGCAGTATTTT
CASSEGLAGAADTQYF
>TRBD2|TRBV10-3|16|NA|TRBJ2-1
TGTGCCATCAGTGAGCCCGGGACTAGCGTCGACAATGAGCAGTTCTTC
CAISEPGTSVDNEQFF
>TRBD2|TRBV25-1|17|NA|TRBJ2-3
TGTGCCAGCAGTGACGGGACTAGCGGGAGGTTCACAGATACGCAGTATTTT
CASSDGTSGRFTDTQYF
>TRBD1|TRBV10-3|15|NA|TRBJ2-5
TGTGCCATCAGTGAGGACAGGGGACCTCAAGAGACCCAGTACTTC
CAISEDRGPQETQYF
>NA|TRBV5-4|19|many|TRBJ2-6
TGTGCCAGCAGCTCGGCGGGCAAAAAGGGAGGCTCTGGGGCCAACGTCCTGACTTTC
CASSSAGKKGGSGANVLTF
>NA|TRBV14|16|NA|TRBJ2-5
TGTGCCAGCAGCCATGGGCGGGGTACTACCCAAGAGACCCAGTACTTC
CASSHGRGTTQETQYF
>NA|TRBV25-1|13|NA|TRBJ2-7
TGTGCCAGCAGTGATAGCGTAGCCTACGAGCAGTACTTC
CASSDSVAYEQYF
>NA|TRBV7-9|15|NA|TRBJ2-7
TGTGCCAGCAGCTTCGTCGGGACGGGCTCCTACGAGCAGTACTTC
CASSFVGTGSYEQYF
>TRBD2|TRBV4-1|14|many|TRBJ2-1
TGCGCCAGCAGCTTGGGACTAGCGGGGAATGAGCAGTTCTTC
CASSLGLAGNEQFF
>NA|TRBV15|15|few|TRBJ2-1
TGTGCCACCAGCAGAGGCTGGCAGGGGAACGATGAGCAGTTCTTC
CATSRGWQGNDEQFF
>NA|TRBV4-2|14|NA|TRBJ2-7
TGTGCCAGCAGCCAGCCCGGGAGAGAGGGCGAGCAGTACTTC
CASSQPGREGEQYF
>NA|TRBV11-2|16|many|TRBJ2-3
TGTGCCAGCAGCTTATCGTCGGCACACGCAGGAGATACGCAGTATTTT
CASSLSSAHAGDTQYF
>NA|TRBV25-1|11|NA|TRBJ2-5
TGTGCCAGCAGTGAGAGGGGGGCGAAGTACTTC
CASSERGAKYF
>NA|TRBV25-1|15|NA|TRBJ2-3
TGTGCCAGCAGTGCATGGGGGCGAAGCACAGATACGCAGTATTTT
CASSAWGRSTDTQYF
>TRBD2|TRBV7-3|16|few|TRBJ2-1
TGTGCCAGCAGTTCTAGCGGGAGGCAGGCCGGCAATGAGCAGTTCTTC
CASSSSGRQAGNEQFF
>NA|TRBV29-1|11|few|TRBJ1-2
TGCAGCGTTGTGGTGTCGGGGGGCTACACCTTC
CSVVVSGGYTF
>TRBD1|TRBV7-8|15|few|TRBJ1-5
TGTGCCAGCAGCTCCTGGACAGGGGGCAATCAGCCCCAGCATTTT
CASSSWTGGNQPQHF
>NA|TRBV11-2|13|NA|TRBJ2-1
TGTGCCAGCAGCCCGGGACTTTACAATGAGCAGTTCTTC
CASSPGLYNEQFF
>TRBD2|TRBV5-4|18|few|TRBJ2-3
TGTGCCAGCAGCTTGGAAGCTCTAGCGGGTGGTACAACAGATACGCAGTATTTT
CASSLEALAGGTTDTQYF
>TRBD1|TRBV14|13|many|TRBJ2-1
TGTGCCAGCAGCCGAGACAGGGTCACTGAGCAGTTCTTC
CASSRDRVTEQFF
>NA|TRBV11-2|15|many|TRBJ2-3
TGTGCCAGCAGCTTAGGCTCTTCACGCACAGATACGCAGTATTTT
CASSLGSSRTDTQYF
>TRBD1|TRBV28|13|few|TRBJ2-3
TGTGCCAGCAGAGACAGGGGACGGGATACGCAGTATTTT
CASRDRGRDTQYF
>NA|TRBV29-1|12|few|TRBJ1-2
TGCAGCGTTGACGCTCTGAACTATGGCTACACCTTC
CSVDALNYGYTF
>TRBD1|TRBV5-4|15|NA|TRBJ2-2
TGTGCCAGCAGCTTGGTTACTACAGGGGGCGAGGAGCTGTTTTTT
CASSLVTTGGEELFF
>NA|TRBV5-1|13|few|TRBJ1-1
TGCGCCAGCAGCCCGAATGTGAACACTGAAGCTTTCTTT
CASSPNVNTEAFF
>NA|TRBV18|16|few|TRBJ2-5
TGTGCCAGCTCACCACCATCCCCGGGGAGGTCGGAGACCCAGTACTTC
CASSPPSPGRSETQYF
>TRBD2|TRBV6-1|13|few|TRBJ2-7
TGTGCCAGCGAACTAGCGCAGACCTACGAGCAGTACTTC
CASELAQTYEQYF
>NA|TRBV5-1|14|few|TRBJ1-1
TGCGCCAGCAGACTGGACAGCCGTTCCGGGTTCGCTTTCTTT
CASRLDSRSGFAFF
>NA|TRBV30|15|NA|TRBJ2-2
TGTGCCTGGAGTGTACCCGGGGTCGACACCGGGGAGCTGTTTTTT
CAWSVPGVDTGELFF
>NA|TRBV29-1|15|many|TRBJ2-7
TGCAGCGTTGTTGAAGAACAGTACATCTCGTCCGAGCAGTACTTC
CSVVEEQYISSEQYF
>NA|TRBV29-1|11|many|TRBJ1-4
TGCAGCGTTTCGGTGAATGAAAAACTGTTTTTT
CSVSVNEKLFF
>NA|TRBV6-4|15|few|TRBJ2-1
TGTGCCAGCAGTCAGGGCGACCGCTCCTACAATGAGCAGTTCTTC
CASSQGDRSYNEQFF
>TRBD1|TRBV5-4|13|few|TRBJ1-2
TGTGCCAGCAGCTTAACAGGGGTCTATGGCTACACCTTC
CASSLTGVYGYTF
>NA|TRBV10-3|13|many|TRBJ2-1
TGTGCCATCAGTGAGTCGTGGATCAATGAGCAGTTCTTC
CAISESWINEQFF
>NA|TRBV27|13|few|TRBJ2-1
TGTGCCAGCAGTCCGGACCGTCTGGGTACACAGTTCTTC
CASSPDRLGTQFF
>TRBD2|TRBV10-3|14|NA|TRBJ2-7
TGTGCCATCTCGGGACTAGCGGGAGCAGACGAGCAGTACTTC
CAISGLAGADEQYF
>TRBD2|TRBV6-4|14|few|TRBJ2-1
TGTGCCAGCACCGGGACTAGCGGGACGAATGAGCAGTTCTTC
CASTGTSGTNEQFF
>NA|TRBV7-8|14|few|TRBJ2-5
TGTGCCAGCAGCTTAGGGGCTAGTTCGGAGACCCAGTACTTC
CASSLGASSETQYF
>NA|TRBV28|14|few|TRBJ2-3
TGTGCCAGCAGTACCAGCTTACCCACAGATACGCAGTATTTT
CASSTSLPTDTQYF
>NA|TRBV18|11|NA|TRBJ2-5
TGTGCCAGCTCGCTACAAGAGACCCAGTACTTC
CASSLQETQYF